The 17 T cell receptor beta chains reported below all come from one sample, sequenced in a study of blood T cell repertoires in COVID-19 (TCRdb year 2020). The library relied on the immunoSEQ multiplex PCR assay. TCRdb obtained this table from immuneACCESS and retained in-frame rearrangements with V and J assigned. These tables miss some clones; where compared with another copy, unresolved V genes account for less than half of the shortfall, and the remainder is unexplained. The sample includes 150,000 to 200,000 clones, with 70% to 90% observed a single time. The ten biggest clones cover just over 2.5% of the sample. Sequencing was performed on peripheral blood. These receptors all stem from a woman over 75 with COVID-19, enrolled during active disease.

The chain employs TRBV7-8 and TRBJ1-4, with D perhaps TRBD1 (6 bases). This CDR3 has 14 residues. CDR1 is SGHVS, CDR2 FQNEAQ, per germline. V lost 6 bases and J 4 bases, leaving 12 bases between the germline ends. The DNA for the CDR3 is TGTGCCAGCAGTCAACAGGGAAGTAATGAAAAACTGTTTTTT. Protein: CASSQQGSNEKLFF.

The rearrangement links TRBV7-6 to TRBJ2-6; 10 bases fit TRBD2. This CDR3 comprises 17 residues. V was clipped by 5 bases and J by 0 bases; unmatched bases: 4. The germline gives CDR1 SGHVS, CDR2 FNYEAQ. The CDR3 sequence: CASSGTSAYSGANVLTF. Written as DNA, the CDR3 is TGTGCCAGCAGCGGGACTAGCGCTTACTCTGGGGCCAACGTCCTGACTTTC. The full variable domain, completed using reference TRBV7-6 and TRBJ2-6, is GAGVSQSPRYKVTKRGQDVALRCDPISGHVSLYWYRQALGQGPEFLTYFNYEAQQDKSGLPNDRFSAERPEGSISTLTIQRTEQRDSAMYRCASSGTSAYSGANVLTFGAGSRLTVL.

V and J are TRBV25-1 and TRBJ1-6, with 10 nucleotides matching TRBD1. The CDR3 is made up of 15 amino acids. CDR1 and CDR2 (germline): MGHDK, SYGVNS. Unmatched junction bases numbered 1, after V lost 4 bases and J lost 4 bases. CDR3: CASSGDRGYNSPLHF. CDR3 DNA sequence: TGTGCCAGCAGTGGGGACAGGGGTTATAATTCACCCCTCCACTTT.

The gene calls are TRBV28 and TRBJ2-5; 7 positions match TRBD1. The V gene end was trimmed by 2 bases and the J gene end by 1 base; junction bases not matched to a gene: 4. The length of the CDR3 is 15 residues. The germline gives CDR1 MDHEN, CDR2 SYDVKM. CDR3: CASSLRAGGQETQYF. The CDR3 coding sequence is TGTGCCAGCAGTTTACGGGCAGGGGGCCAAGAGACCCAGTACTTC.

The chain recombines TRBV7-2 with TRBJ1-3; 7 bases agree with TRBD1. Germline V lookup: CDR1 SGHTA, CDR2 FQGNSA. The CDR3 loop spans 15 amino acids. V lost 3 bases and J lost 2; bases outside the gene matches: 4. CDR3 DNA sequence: TGTGCCAGCAGCTTTTCGCAGGGGGCTGGAAACACCATATATTTT. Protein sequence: CASSFSQGAGNTIYF.

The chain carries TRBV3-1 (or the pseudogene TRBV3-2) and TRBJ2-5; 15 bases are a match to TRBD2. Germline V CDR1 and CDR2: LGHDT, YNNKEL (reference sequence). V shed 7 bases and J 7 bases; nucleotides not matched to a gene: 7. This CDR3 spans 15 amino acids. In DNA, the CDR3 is TGTGCCAGCACCGGACTAGCGGGAGGGTTTAGGACCCAGTACTTC. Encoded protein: CASTGLAGGFRTQYF.

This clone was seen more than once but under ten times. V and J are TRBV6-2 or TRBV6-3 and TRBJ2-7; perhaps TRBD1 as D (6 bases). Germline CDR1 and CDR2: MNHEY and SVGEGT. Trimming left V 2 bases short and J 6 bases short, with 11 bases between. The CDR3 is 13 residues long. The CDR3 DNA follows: TGTGCCAGCAGTTACCCTCAGGGGCGCGAGCAGTACTTC. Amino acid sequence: CASSYPQGREQYF.

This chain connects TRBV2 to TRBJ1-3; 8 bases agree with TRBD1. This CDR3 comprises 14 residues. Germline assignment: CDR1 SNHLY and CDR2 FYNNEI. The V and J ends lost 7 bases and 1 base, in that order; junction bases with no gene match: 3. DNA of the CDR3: TGTGCCAGCATGACAGGGGCATCTGGAAACACCATATATTTT. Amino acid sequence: CASMTGASGNTIYF.

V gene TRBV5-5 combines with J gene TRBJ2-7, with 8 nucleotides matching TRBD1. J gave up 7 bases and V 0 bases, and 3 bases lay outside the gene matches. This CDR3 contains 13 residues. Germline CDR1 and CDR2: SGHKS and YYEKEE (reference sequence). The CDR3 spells CASSLAGGREQYF. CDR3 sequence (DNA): TGTGCCAGCAGCTTGGCAGGGGGCAGGGAGCAGTACTTC.

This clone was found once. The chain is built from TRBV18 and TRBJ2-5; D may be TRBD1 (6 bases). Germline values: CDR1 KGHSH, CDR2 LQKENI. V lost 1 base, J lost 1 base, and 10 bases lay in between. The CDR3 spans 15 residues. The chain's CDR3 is CASSPLRTVQETQYF. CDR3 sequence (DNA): TGTGCCAGCTCACCACTCAGGACAGTCCAAGAGACCCAGTACTTC.

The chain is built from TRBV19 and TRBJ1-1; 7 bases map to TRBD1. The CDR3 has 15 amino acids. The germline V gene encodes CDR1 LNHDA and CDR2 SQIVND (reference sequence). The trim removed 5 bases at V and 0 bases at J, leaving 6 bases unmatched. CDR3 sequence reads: CASSPRDSMNTEAFF. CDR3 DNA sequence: TGTGCCAGTAGTCCCAGGGACAGCATGAACACTGAAGCTTTCTTT. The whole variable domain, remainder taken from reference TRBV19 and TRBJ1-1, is DGGITQSPKYLFRKEGQNVTLSCEQNLNHDAMYWYRQDPGQGLRLIYYSQIVNDFQKGDIAEGYSVSREKKESFPLTVTSAQKNPTAFYLCASSPRDSMNTEAFFGQGTRLTVV.

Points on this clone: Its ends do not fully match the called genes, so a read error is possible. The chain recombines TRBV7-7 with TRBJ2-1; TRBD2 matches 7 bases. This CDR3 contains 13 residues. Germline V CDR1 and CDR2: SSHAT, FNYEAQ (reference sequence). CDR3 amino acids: CASSLGLGSEQFF. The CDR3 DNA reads TGTGCTAGCAGCTTAGGACTAGGTTCTGAGCAGTTCTTC.

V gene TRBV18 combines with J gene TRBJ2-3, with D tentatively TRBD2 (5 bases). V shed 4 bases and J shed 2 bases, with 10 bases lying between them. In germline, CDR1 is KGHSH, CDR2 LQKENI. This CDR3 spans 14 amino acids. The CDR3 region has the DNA TGTGCCAGCTCACTATTGGACTCCACAGATACGCAGTATTTT. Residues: CASSLLDSTDTQYF.

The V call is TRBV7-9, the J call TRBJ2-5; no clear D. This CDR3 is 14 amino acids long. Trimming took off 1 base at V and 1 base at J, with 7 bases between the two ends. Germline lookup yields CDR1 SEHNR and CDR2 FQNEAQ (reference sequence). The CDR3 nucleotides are TGTGCCAGCAGCTTAGGACTGATCCAAGAGACCCAGTACTTC. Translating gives CASSLGLIQETQYF.

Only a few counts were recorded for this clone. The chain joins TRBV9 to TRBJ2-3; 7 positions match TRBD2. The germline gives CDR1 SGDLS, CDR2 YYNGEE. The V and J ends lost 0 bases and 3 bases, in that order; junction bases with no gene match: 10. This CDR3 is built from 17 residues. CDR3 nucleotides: TGTGCCAGCAGCGTAGAGCCGGGCGGGAGAGGTACAGATACGCAGTATTTT. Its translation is CASSVEPGGRGTDTQYF.

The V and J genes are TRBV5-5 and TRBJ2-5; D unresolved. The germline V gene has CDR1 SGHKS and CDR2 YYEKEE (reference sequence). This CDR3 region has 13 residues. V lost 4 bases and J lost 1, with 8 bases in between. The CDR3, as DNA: TGTGCCAGCAGCACGCCAGGCCAAGAGACCCAGTACTTC. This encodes CASSTPGQETQYF.

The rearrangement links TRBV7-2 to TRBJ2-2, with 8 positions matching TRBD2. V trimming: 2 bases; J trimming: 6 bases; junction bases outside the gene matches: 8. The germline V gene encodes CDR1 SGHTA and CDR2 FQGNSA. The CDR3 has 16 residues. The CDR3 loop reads CASSLRSGGPSGELFF. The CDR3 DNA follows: TGTGCCAGCAGCTTAAGGTCGGGAGGGCCCTCCGGGGAGCTGTTTTTT. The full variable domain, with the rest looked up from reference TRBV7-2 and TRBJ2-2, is GAGVSQSPSNKVTEKGKDVELRCDPISGHTALYWYRQSLGQGLEFLIYFQGNSAPDKSGLPSDRFSAERTGGSVSTLTIQRTQQEDSAVYLCASSLRSGGPSGELFFGEGSRLTVL.